This T cell receptor beta chain is drawn from a study of shared T cell receptors in the human thymus. This CDR3 region has 17 residues. Germline V gene lookup returns CDR1 SGDLS and CDR2 YYNGEE. The V gene lost 3 bases and the J gene lost 0 bases, with 18 bases spanning the gap. This table comes from immunoSEQ multiplex PCR, and its TCRdb copy is limited to in-frame clones, with some not included. The sample lists hundreds of thousands of clones; 80% to 90% were seen once. These same records also appear under a second study, on human thymus T cells. That work states: Corrective surgery for congenital heart defects was being performed on the healthy Finnish infants who were the donors. The thymus was resected at corrective cardiac surgery. Thymic and blood repertoires showed apparently biased V and J gene usage. Related reports documented highly overlapping thymic repertoires among unrelated individuals.

Sequenced: thymocytes. This TCR derives from a girl less than two years old with a congenital heart defect. The J gene is TRBJ1-2, the V gene TRBV9; no firm D call. CDR3 amino acids: CASSAERREGSNYGYTF. The CDR3 DNA follows: TGTGCCAGCAGCGCGGAACGACGGGAAGGTTCTAACTATGGCTACACCTTC.